The 27 T cell receptor beta chains below all came from one sample that was sequenced in a study of blood T cell repertoires in COVID-19. The data were produced by immunoSEQ multiplex PCR, yet TCRdb's version contains in-frame clones alone and is incomplete. The data contain fewer than 400,000 clones, roughly 89% of them singletons. Sample: PBMCs or T cells enriched from blood (not recorded which). All receptors derive from a woman aged 30 to 39 who had recovered from COVID-19.

The chain employs TRBV6-5 and TRBJ2-1; 7 bases are shared with TRBD2. The CDR3 sequence is 14 residues long. Per the germline V gene, CDR1 is MNHEY and CDR2 is SVGAGI. After removal of 2 bases from V and 4 bases from J, the junction contained 2 bases not matched to a gene. DNA for the CDR3: TGTGCCAGCAGTTACGTGGGGGGGTACAATGAGCAGTTCTTC. Encoded protein: CASSYVGGYNEQFF.

The V call is TRBV5-8, the J call TRBJ1-6; possibly TRBD1 for D (5 bases). V gave up 1 base and J gave up 6 bases, with 11 bases separating them. The CDR3 is made up of 15 amino acids. Germline CDR1 and CDR2: SGHTS and YDEGEE. CDR3 nucleotide sequence: TGTGCCAGCAGCTTGAGGGCAGGGCGTAATTCACCCCTCCACTTT. This sequence encodes CASSLRAGRNSPLHF. The full variable domain, rest sourced from reference TRBV5-8 and TRBJ1-6, is EAGVTQSPTHLIKTRGQQATLRCSPISGHTSVYWYQQALGLGLQFLLWYDEGEERNRGNFPPRFSGRQFPNYSSELNVNALELEDSALYLCASSLRAGRNSPLHFGNGTRLTVT.

CDR3 loop: CAWKTRDRGSYGYTF. In nucleotides, the CDR3 is TGTGCCTGGAAGACCCGGGACAGGGGGAGCTATGGCTACACCTTC. V is TRBV30 and J is TRBJ1-2, with 11 bases that match TRBD1. The V gene end was trimmed by 4 bases and the J gene end by 4 bases; junction bases not matched to a gene: 8. This CDR3 region has 15 residues. In germline, CDR1 is GTSNPN, CDR2 SVGIG (reference sequence).

V is TRBV4-1 and J is TRBJ2-2; 10 nucleotides align to TRBD2. Germline values: CDR1 MGHRA, CDR2 YSYEKL. After removal of 3 bases from V and 3 bases from J, the junction contained 7 bases not matched to a gene. The CDR3 totals 17 residues. The CDR3 DNA follows: TGCGCCAGCAGCCACCTTCTAGCGGGAGTGTACACCGGGGAGCTGTTTTTT. Residues: CASSHLLAGVYTGELFF.

This rearrangement joins TRBV20-1 to TRBJ1-3, with D possibly being TRBD1 (5 bases). Germline values: CDR1 DFQATT, CDR2 SNEGSKA (reference sequence). The V and J ends lost 3 bases and 2 bases respectively, with 8 bases between them. The CDR3 is made up of 13 amino acids. The CDR3 DNA sequence: TGCAGTGCTAGTTCAGGGACTGGAAACACCATATATTTT. Its translation: CSASSGTGNTIYF.

This clone was seen a few times. The J gene is TRBJ2-7, the V gene TRBV7-9; D gene unclear. V was trimmed by 3 bases and J by 1 base, leaving 7 bases between them. Germline V gene sequence: CDR1 SEHNR, CDR2 FQNEAQ (reference sequence). The CDR3 is made up of 13 amino acids. This CDR3 reads CASSFLVSYEQYF. CDR3 bases: TGTGCCAGCAGCTTTTTAGTTTCCTACGAGCAGTACTTC.

The rearrangement links TRBV7-9 to TRBJ2-7; TRBD2 matches at 8 bases. The junction had 4 bases not matched to a gene; V was cut back by 1 base and J by 5 bases. Germline V gene data show CDR1 as SEHNR and CDR2 as FQNEAQ (reference sequence). This CDR3 comprises 14 residues. For the CDR3, the DNA is TGTGCCAGCAGCTTAGAACTAGCGGCGAACGAGCAGTACTTC. It yields the protein CASSLELAANEQYF.

This chain links TRBV19 with TRBJ1-4; D might be TRBD1 (6 bases). The CDR3 has 14 amino acids. The germline gives CDR1 LNHDA, CDR2 SQIVND (reference sequence). The V end was cut by 4 bases, the J end by 4 bases, with 10 bases between. The CDR3 protein is CASSTEDSNEKLFF. CDR3 bases: TGTGCCAGTAGTACGGAGGACAGTAATGAAAAACTGTTTTTT.

The genes are TRBV12-5 and TRBJ2-7, with 10 bases identical to TRBD2. The germline gives CDR1 LGHNT, CDR2 FRNRAP. V was pared by 3 bases and J by 3 bases, with 14 bases of the junction left unmatched. CDR3 length: 18 amino acids. The CDR3 here is CASGFATHTSGIHYEQYF. CDR3 nucleotide sequence: TGTGCTAGTGGTTTCGCCACCCATACTAGCGGGATACACTACGAGCAGTACTTC.

The rearrangement uses TRBV13 and TRBJ1-5; D gene unclear. The CDR3 totals 15 residues. Trimming took 0 bases from V and 6 from J, leaving 12 bases between them. CDR1 and CDR2 from the germline V gene are PRHDT and FYEKMQ (reference sequence). Written as DNA, the CDR3 is TGTGCCAGCAGCTTAGGCCGAGGGTCTGGTCAGCCCCAGCATTTT. This sequence encodes CASSLGRGSGQPQHF.

The V and J genes are TRBV2 and TRBJ2-3; D perhaps matches TRBD1 (6 bases). V shed 10 bases and J shed 0 bases, with 26 bases lying between them. The CDR3 contains 18 residues. Germline V gives CDR1 SNHLY, CDR2 FYNNEI. The CDR3 reads CATRQETSAAHSTDTQYF. CDR3 coding DNA: TGTGCCACCAGACAGGAGACGTCGGCCGCACATAGCACAGATACGCAGTATTTT.

CDR3 sequence (DNA): TGTGCCAGCAGTTTAGCGCCAGGGCAAGCTAACTATGGCTACACCTTC. Its translation: CASSLAPGQANYGYTF. V and J are TRBV27 and TRBJ1-2, with a weak D call TRBD1 (5 bases). This CDR3 spans 16 amino acids. The germline V gene has CDR1 MNHEY and CDR2 SMNVEV (reference sequence). Trimming pared 2 bases from V and 0 bases from J, leaving 13 bases between.

This clone was recorded once. The chain couples TRBV18 to TRBJ2-1; D may be TRBD2 (6 bases). V dropped 3 bases and J dropped 5 bases, with 17 bases sitting between them. CDR3 length: 16 amino acids. The germline gives CDR1 KGHSH, CDR2 LQKENI. The CDR3 nucleotides read TGTGCCAGCTCACCTTCGGAAGTACCGGGGGACAATGAGCAGTTCTTC. Translated: CASSPSEVPGDNEQFF.

A single count supports this clone. The chain carries TRBV6-5 and TRBJ2-7; D is possibly TRBD2 (5 bases). This CDR3 contains 15 residues. CDR1 and CDR2 (germline): MNHEY, SVGAGI. V lost 0 bases, J lost 2 bases, and 11 bases lay in between. The CDR3 DNA reads TGTGCCAGCAGTTACTCGAGGGATCCAACCTACGAGCAGTACTTC. This codes for CASSYSRDPTYEQYF.

The CDR3, as DNA: TGTGCCAGCAGTTTGATTACAGGGCCAAATAGCAATCAGCCCCAGCATTTT. Amino acids: CASSLITGPNSNQPQHF. The J gene is TRBJ1-5, the V gene TRBV28; D is possibly TRBD1 (6 bases). V lost 3 bases and J 0 bases, leaving 15 bases between the germline ends. CDR1 and CDR2 from the germline V gene are MDHEN and SYDVKM. The CDR3 consists of 17 residues.

This clone appeared a few times. The genes are TRBV29-1 and TRBJ2-1, with TRBD1 matching over 8 bases. This CDR3 comprises 15 residues. Germline V gene data show CDR1 as SQVTM and CDR2 as ANQGSEA. V trimming: 1 base; J trimming: 4 bases; junction bases outside the gene matches: 6. The CDR3 loop reads CSVEVGQVPYNEQFF. The DNA of the CDR3 is TGCAGCGTTGAAGTGGGACAGGTACCATACAATGAGCAGTTCTTC.

The rearrangement joins TRBV5-6 to TRBJ1-6; no firm D call. Per the germline V gene, CDR1 is SGHDT and CDR2 is YYEEEE. Trimming shortened V by 0 bases and J by 0 bases, and 10 bases separated the two germline ends. This CDR3 is 17 amino acids long. For the CDR3, the DNA is TGTGCCAGCAGCTTGGAGGAGGGTTCCTCCTATAATTCACCCCTCCACTTT. Translation: CASSLEEGSSYNSPLHF.

V gene TRBV9 combines with J gene TRBJ2-2; TRBD2 agrees at 7 bases. V shed 6 bases, J shed 2 bases, and the junction held 4 bases outside the gene matches. CDR3 length: 14 residues. Per the germline V gene, CDR1 is SGDLS and CDR2 is YYNGEE. CDR3 DNA sequence: TGTGCCAGCAAGGGCGGGGGTAACACCGGGGAGCTGTTTTTT. Amino acid sequence: CASKGGGNTGELFF.

The chain links TRBV4-2 to TRBJ2-2; TRBD2 matches at 11 bases. Unmatched junction bases numbered 4, after V lost 4 bases and J lost 0 bases. Germline V gives CDR1 LGHNA, CDR2 YNFKEQ. The CDR3 totals 17 residues. In DNA form, the CDR3 reads TGTGCCAGCAGCCTCCTTAGCGGGGGGGCGAACACCGGGGAGCTGTTTTTT. Translation: CASSLLSGGANTGELFF.

A single count supports this clone. V is TRBV4-1 and J is TRBJ1-2; tentatively, D is TRBD1 (5 bases). Trimming pared 0 bases from V and 2 bases from J, leaving 10 bases between. Germline V lookup: CDR1 MGHRA, CDR2 YSYEKL. The CDR3 loop spans 15 amino acids. CDR3 coding DNA: TGCGCCAGCAGCCAAGACGGGGGTTGGAACTATGGCTACACCTTC. Translating it yields CASSQDGGWNYGYTF.

This chain links TRBV5-1 with TRBJ1-1; D is unresolved. This CDR3 region has 15 residues. Germline lookup yields CDR1 SGHRS and CDR2 YFSETQ. Between the trimmed V and J ends, which lost 7 bases and 1 base, there was a span of 17 bases. The CDR3, as DNA: TGCGCCAGCCGAATCGGACGGGGTGGGAACACTGAAGCTTTCTTT. Its translation: CASRIGRGGNTEAFF.

The chain employs TRBV15 and TRBJ2-3; 9 nucleotides line up with TRBD2. The CDR3 runs 18 residues. Germline CDR1 LNHNV, CDR2 YYDKDF (reference sequence). Germline trimming cut 3 bases from V and 2 bases from J; bases unmatched to any gene: 12. The CDR3 is CATSSGLGGTSFTDTQYF. The CDR3 DNA sequence: TGTGCCACCAGCAGTGGGCTTGGGGGGACTAGCTTCACAGATACGCAGTATTTT. Drawing the rest from reference TRBV15 and TRBJ2-3, the complete variable domain is DAMVIQNPRYQVTQFGKPVTLSCSQTLNHNVMYWYQQKSSQAPKLLFHYYDKDFNNEADTPDNFQSRRPNTSFCFLDIRSPGLGDTAMYLCATSSGLGGTSFTDTQYFGPGTRLTVL.

The chain carries TRBV5-1 and TRBJ1-2, with a tentative D call TRBD1 (5 bases). CDR3 length: 13 residues. Trimming cost V 3 bases and J 4 bases, with 10 bases left between them. From germline, CDR1 is SGHRS and CDR2 YFSETQ. The CDR3 DNA reads TGCGCCAGCAGCTCTGGGGCTGGCTATGGCTACACCTTC. Translated, it gives CASSSGAGYGYTF.

The rearrangement uses TRBV19 and TRBJ2-3, with 12 positions matching TRBD2. The CDR3 has 16 residues. The V segment lost 8 bases and the J segment 2 bases; nucleotides outside the gene matches: 8. The V gene's germline CDR1 is LNHDA and CDR2 SQIVND (reference sequence). CDR3 sequence: CASQHLAGGITDTQYF. The CDR3 DNA follows: TGTGCCAGTCAGCACCTAGCGGGGGGGATCACAGATACGCAGTATTTT.

This chain connects TRBV9 to TRBJ1-4; a possible D gene is TRBD1 (5 bases). Germline V CDR1 and CDR2: SGDLS, YYNGEE. V was shortened by 1 base and J by 8 bases, with 24 bases between the two germline ends. The CDR3 runs to 18 residues. The CDR3 sequence: CASSVSPLSGVRVEKLFF. As DNA, the CDR3 is TGTGCCAGCAGCGTAAGCCCCCTCTCGGGGGTTAGAGTGGAAAAACTGTTTTTT.

The chain employs TRBV27 and TRBJ2-5; 7 bases fit TRBD1. Germline trimming cut 7 bases from V and 4 bases from J; bases unmatched to any gene: 3. The CDR3 is 12 residues long. Germline CDR1 MNHEY, CDR2 SMNVEV (reference sequence). For the CDR3, the DNA is TGTGCCAGCAAGGCAGGGGGAGAGACCCAGTACTTC. This encodes CASKAGGETQYF.

The genes are TRBV28 and TRBJ2-4; 7 bases agree with TRBD1. V gave up 3 bases and J gave up 1 base; unmatched junction bases: 15. The CDR3 is made up of 19 amino acids. Germline CDR1 MDHEN, CDR2 SYDVKM. The CDR3 sequence is CASSLISYRGVSAKNIQYF. CDR3 DNA sequence: TGTGCCAGCAGTTTGATTTCGTACAGGGGTGTTTCGGCCAAAAACATTCAGTACTTC.